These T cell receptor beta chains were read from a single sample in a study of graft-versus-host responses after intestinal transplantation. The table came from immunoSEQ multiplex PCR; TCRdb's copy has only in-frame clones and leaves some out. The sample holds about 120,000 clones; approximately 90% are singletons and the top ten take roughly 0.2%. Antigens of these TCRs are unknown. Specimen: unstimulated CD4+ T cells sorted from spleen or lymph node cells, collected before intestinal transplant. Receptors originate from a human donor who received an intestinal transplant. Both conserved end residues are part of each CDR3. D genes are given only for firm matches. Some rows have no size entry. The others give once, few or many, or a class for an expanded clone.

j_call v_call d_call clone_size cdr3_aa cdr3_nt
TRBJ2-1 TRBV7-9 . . CASSLLGHYNEQFF TGTGCCAGCAGCTTATTGGGCCATTACAATGAGCAGTTCTTC
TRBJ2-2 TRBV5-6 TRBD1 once CASSLGTGRYGELFF TGTGCCAGCAGCTTGGGGACAGGGCGGTACGGGGAGCTGTTTTTT
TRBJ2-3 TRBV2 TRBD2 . CASSGARGLLTDTQYF TGTGCCAGCAGTGGGGCCCGGGGACTACTCACAGATACGCAGTATTTT
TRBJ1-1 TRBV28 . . CASQDRSRGMNTEAFF TGTGCCAGCCAAGACAGGTCTCGGGGAATGAACACTGAAGCTTTCTTT
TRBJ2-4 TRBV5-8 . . CASSLDPWRNPKNIQYF TGTGCCAGCAGCTTGGATCCGTGGCGGAACCCCAAAAACATTCAGTACTTC
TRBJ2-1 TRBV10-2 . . CASSASGSFDNEQFF TGCGCCAGCTCTGCCTCAGGATCTTTCGACAATGAGCAGTTCTTC
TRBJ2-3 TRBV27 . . CASSFKRRDTQYF TGTGCCAGCAGTTTTAAGCGGCGAGATACGCAGTATTTT
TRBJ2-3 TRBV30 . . CAWRRLGTQLTDTQYF TGTGCCTGGAGGAGGCTGGGGACACAGTTGACAGATACGCAGTATTTT
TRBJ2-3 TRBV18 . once CASSRQVSTDTQYF TGTGCCAGCTCACGACAGGTCAGCACAGATACGCAGTATTTT
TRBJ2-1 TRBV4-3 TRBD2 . CASSQEGTSPNEQFF TGCGCCAGCAGCCAAGAAGGGACTAGCCCGAATGAGCAGTTCTTC
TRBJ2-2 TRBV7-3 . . CASSLNYGGGRSTGELFF TGTGCCAGCAGCTTAAACTATGGGGGCGGGCGGTCCACCGGGGAGCTGTTTTTT
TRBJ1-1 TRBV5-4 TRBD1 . CASSPGGAKGPATEAFF TGTGCCAGCAGCCCAGGGGGCGCGAAGGGACCAGCCACTGAAGCTTTCTTT
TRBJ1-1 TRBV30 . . CAWSPRSITEAFF TGTGCCTGGAGTCCCCGGTCGATCACTGAAGCTTTCTTT
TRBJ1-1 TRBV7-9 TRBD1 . CAAGGQFDTEAFF TGTGCCGCAGGGGGTCAGTTTGACACTGAAGCTTTCTTT
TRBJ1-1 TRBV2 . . CASRSGHLNTEAFF TGTGCCAGCAGATCGGGACACCTGAACACTGAAGCTTTCTTT